Given below is one TCR beta chain in context. The clone's antigen remains unknown. Base qualities are not recorded, but no much larger clone differs from it by a single base. Explained via the paper, the treatment or condition label denotes: roughly nine-day PBMC culture with coronavirus spike peptide pools or control peptides (ViraFEST assay). The ViraFEST assay, used in the study, expanded antigen-specific T cells with peptide pools and then identified the expanded clonotypes through TCR sequencing. Positive SARS-CoV-2 PCR tests in the convalescent patients dated from March to December 2020, before Alpha, Beta and Delta variants emerged in the United States. Each well held 1.5 million to 2.5 million PBMCs cultured with roughly 10 ug/ml peptide pools in IMDM containing about 5% human AB serum and around 10 IU/ml IL-2. Half of the culture medium was replaced with fresh IL-2-containing medium on days 3 and 7. CD4+ T cells were isolated after roughly 9 days of culture through negative selection using the EasySep CD4+ T cell isolation kit. PBMCs were separated from whole blood using Ficoll-Paque Plus gradient centrifugation and then either used fresh or cryopreserved at -140C. Triplicate wells were generally used for each culture condition.

The sample is drawn from a study of vaccination and CD4 T cells after COVID-19 (dated by TCRdb to about 2022). In the study overall: SARS-CoV-2 positivity had been established in the convalescent patients by nasal swab PCR, and mild disease was recorded in eight to ten of these patients and severe disease in one. Six males and four females were included in the convalescent cohort, with two Hispanic individuals, seven Caucasians, two Asians and one multiracial person represented. Two doses of either the Pfizer-BioNTech BNT162b2 vaccine (n=8) or the Moderna mRNA-1273 vaccine (n=2) were administered to participants. Post-COVID blood samples from convalescent patients were collected a median of roughly 100 days after diagnosis, with a range of 35 to 161 days. The time from the second vaccine dose to post-vaccine blood sampling had a median of around 72 days and ranged from roughly 12 to 241 days. For stimulating the cultures, overlapping spike peptide pools were used, derived from SARS-CoV-2 as well as from the common cold coronaviruses HCoV-NL63, HCoV-OC43 and HCoV-229E. As controls, cultures received a CEFX viral epitope pool (the positive control), an HIV-1 Nef peptide pool (the negative control), or no peptide at all. The spike-specific CD4+ TCR repertoire was compared before and after mRNA vaccination in over 9 COVID-19 convalescent patients and a few infection-naive healthy vaccine recipients. General conclusions and limits of the study: Only a relatively small number of convalescent patients were included in the study, and early timepoints following natural infection were not analyzed. Of the vaccine-specific clones in convalescent patients, 304 of 307, or nearly all, reacted only to SARS-CoV-2 spike and did not cross-react with common cold coronaviruses. Among the post-vaccine SARS-CoV-2-reactive clones in convalescent patients, a median 86.3% showed up only after vaccination, which suggests vaccine-specific priming. The median number of SARS-CoV-2-reactive clonotypes rose from 20 to 25 after infection to some 37 after vaccination, but the change was not significant.

CDR1 and CDR2 are drawn from the germline V gene: SGHRS, YFSETQ. Its CDR3 holds 12 amino acids, cysteine through phenylalanine. Solely the CDR3 DNA is kept, with 36 bases framed from the first base. Libraries were built with PCR. At the Johns Hopkins FTIC core, DNA from the cultured CD4+ T cells underwent TCR sequencing with the Oncomine TCR Beta short-read assay. The QIAamp micro DNA kit was used to extract genomic DNA from the cultured CD4+ T cells. Oncomine TCR Beta libraries made from cultured CD4+ T cells were pooled using unique dual indexes and sequenced on an Illumina iSeq 100. On the authors' methods: Non-productive sequences were removed, and CDR3s not starting with C, not ending with F or W, or shorter than 7 amino acids were discarded. Antigen-specific clonotypes were identified using the MANAFEST web application through comparison of peptide-stimulated wells with reference and other culture wells. For a clone to be called positive, the clone needed an FDR below 0.05, an odds ratio above 5, and a productive frequency above 0.1% in at least two of three replicate wells. Cross-reactive clonotypes were defined as significantly expanded in both SARS-CoV-2 spike wells and at least one common cold coronavirus spike condition. Levenshtein distances (stringdist) and unrooted phylogenetic trees (ape) in R version 3.6.1 were used to assess CDR3 homology. TCRdb passed the public sequencing reads through fastp at Q25 and MiXCR, retaining productive beta sequences. All rows with the same CDR3 protein become a single entry with the most common DNA and genes. The V and J calls come from TCRdb's annotation, not from the publication. Present in this sample are fewer than 7,000 distinct CDR3 sequences, around 50% of which were seen just once. Of the sample, roughly a third falls within the top ten clones.

The source is a human donor who had recovered from COVID-19. The sequenced sample was CD4+ T cells from blood, cultured in vitro. The chain is made from TRBV5-1 and TRBJ2-1; the D gene is perhaps TRBD1, on 5 matching bases. The J call may not be correct, given that the DNA end is closer to TRBJ2-7. CDR3 protein: CASSLTAYEQYF. In nucleotides, the sequence is TGCGCCAGCAGTTTGACAGCCTACGAGCAGTACTTC.